The clone carrying this T cell receptor (beta chain) came up a few times. This entry is derived from a study of T cells after yellow fever vaccination. TCRdb re-called the 5' RACE reads with MiXCR, one entry per CDR3 protein. Of 300,000 to 350,000 distinct CDR3 sequences listed, 3.5% to 4.5% are singletons. This CDR3 is 12 amino acids long. Trimming shortened V by 3 bases and J by 8 bases, and 8 bases separated the two germline ends. CDR1 is MNHEY, CDR2 SVGEGT, per germline. The TCR comes from a man aged 18 to 30 who received the YFV17D yellow fever vaccine. The chain is built from TRBV6-2 or TRBV6-3 and TRBJ2-1; no reliable D call. The specimen comprised PBMCs, sampled 15 days after the yellow fever booster vaccination. Written as DNA, the CDR3 is TGTGCCAGCAGTTATGAAGGTGATGAGCAGTTCTTC. It translates to CASSYEGDEQFF.